One sample yielded the 23 T cell receptor beta chains listed below, sequenced in a study of Ad26.COV2.S vaccination and SARS-CoV-2 variants. Treatment meaning: around 19 received Ad26.COV2.S at low or high dose, single or two shots; about 5 received placebo; per-sample allocation not given. It was on day 63 after the first vaccine or placebo injection that samples were taken. This table comes from immunoSEQ multiplex PCR, and its TCRdb copy is limited to in-frame clones, with some not included. Of 350,000 to 450,000 clones in the sample, 83% were seen once. This specimen consisted of peripheral blood, obtained in a trial of Ad26.COV2.S vaccine versus placebo. The receptors here all came from a person between 18 and 60 years old who received the Ad26.COV2.S COVID-19 vaccine or a placebo.

The V call is TRBV6-2 or TRBV6-3, the J call TRBJ1-1; D is possibly TRBD1 (5 bases). This CDR3 has 14 residues. The ends were cut back, 2 bases at V and 5 bases at J, with 12 bases in the middle. From germline, CDR1 is MNHEY and CDR2 SVGEGT. The CDR3 protein is CASSYRTQGTEAFF. The CDR3 nucleotides are TGTGCCAGCAGTTACCGAACTCAGGGAACTGAAGCTTTCTTT.

The chain combines TRBV30 with TRBJ2-1; possible D gene TRBD1, 5 bases. This CDR3 region has 15 residues. The germline V gene has CDR1 GTSNPN and CDR2 SVGIG (reference sequence). The V gene lost 6 bases and the J gene lost 4 bases, with 19 bases spanning the gap. CDR3 coding DNA: TGTGCCTGCGCGGTGCTAGGGGTCTTGTACAATGAGCAGTTCTTC. Translated, it gives CACAVLGVLYNEQFF. Variable domain in full (rest from reference TRBV30 and TRBJ2-1): SQTIHQWPATLVQPVGSPLSLECTVEGTSNPNLYWYRQAAGRGLQLLFYSVGIGQISSEVPQNLSASRPQDRQFILSSKKLLLSDSGFYLCACAVLGVLYNEQFFGPGTRLTVL.

The V gene is TRBV29-1, the J gene TRBJ2-5, with 8 bases matching TRBD2. V shed 7 bases, J shed 1 base, and the junction held 5 bases outside the gene matches. CDR1 is SQVTM and CDR2 is ANQGSEA in the germline V gene. The CDR3 sequence is 13 residues long. The CDR3 sequence is CSGLAGTQETQYF. The DNA for the CDR3 is TGCAGCGGTTTAGCGGGGACCCAAGAGACCCAGTACTTC.

This chain links TRBV7-9 with TRBJ2-5, with D maybe TRBD2 (5 bases). The CDR3 runs to 17 residues. CDR1 and CDR2 (germline): SEHNR, FQNEAQ (reference sequence). Between the trimmed V and J ends, which lost 1 base and 1 base, there was a span of 16 bases. CDR3 bases: TGTGCCAGCAGCTTAGGGGTTGAGGGAAGTTTCCAAGAGACCCAGTACTTC. It codes for CASSLGVEGSFQETQYF.

This clone has just a few counts. This chain connects TRBV7-3 to TRBJ1-3; weak D call: TRBD1 (5 bases). Germline CDR1 is SGHTA and CDR2 is FQGTGA. This CDR3 has 15 amino acids. The V gene lost 2 bases and the J gene lost 3 bases, with 11 bases spanning the gap. DNA of the CDR3: TGTGCCAGCAGCTTACGCGGGGGGATTGGAAACACCATATATTTT. Translation: CASSLRGGIGNTIYF. Variable domain in full (rest from reference TRBV7-3 and TRBJ1-3): GAGVSQTPSNKVTEKGKYVELRCDPISGHTALYWYRQSLGQGPEFLIYFQGTGAADDSGLPNDRFFAVRPEGSVSTLKIQRTERGDSAVYLCASSLRGGIGNTIYFGEGSWLTVV.

This clone is a singleton in its sample. The V and J genes are TRBV4-1 and TRBJ2-1; D gene uncertain. Trimming removed 0 bases at V and 9 bases at J, with 9 bases between. CDR1 is MGHRA and CDR2 is YSYEKL in the germline V gene. The CDR3 length is 13 residues. The CDR3 protein is CASSQDLLREQFF. Here the CDR3 DNA reads TGCGCCAGCAGCCAAGATCTGCTCCGTGAGCAGTTCTTC.

This rearrangement joins TRBV6-5 to TRBJ2-7, with D perhaps TRBD2 (6 bases). V was clipped by 8 bases and J by 2 bases, with 19 bases between them. Per the germline V gene, CDR1 is MNHEY and CDR2 is SVGAGI. The CDR3 has 15 residues. The CDR3 DNA sequence: TGTGCCAGCCACCCCCCCGGGAGAAATCCCTACGAGCAGTACTTC. This gives the protein CASHPPGRNPYEQYF.

The chain recombines TRBV25-1 with TRBJ2-5, with D perhaps TRBD1 (6 bases). Trimming shortened V by 3 bases and J by 1 base, and 12 bases separated the two germline ends. The V gene's germline CDR1 is MGHDK and CDR2 SYGVNS. The CDR3 runs 15 residues. The CDR3 spells CASSDPRGSQETQYF. Here the CDR3 DNA reads TGTGCCAGCAGTGACCCCAGGGGTTCCCAAGAGACCCAGTACTTC.

The rearrangement joins TRBV4-3 to TRBJ1-1, with D uncertain. The germline V gene encodes CDR1 LGHNA and CDR2 YSLEER. With 1 base removed from V and 2 bases from J, the gap between germline ends came to 11 bases. The CDR3 has 15 amino acids. The CDR3 coding sequence is TGCGCCAGCAGCCAAGTTATCACGGCCAACACTGAAGCTTTCTTT. It specifies CASSQVITANTEAFF.

The chain recombines TRBV19 with TRBJ2-7, with 10 bases matching TRBD2. The CDR3 is 15 amino acids. Per the germline V gene, CDR1 is LNHDA and CDR2 is SQIVND (reference sequence). The V segment lost 10 bases and the J segment 7 bases; nucleotides outside the gene matches: 16. The CDR3 spells CATSIPGLAIGEQYF. The DNA of the CDR3 is TGTGCCACCTCTATTCCGGGACTAGCGATCGGGGAGCAGTACTTC.

The chain carries TRBV11-2 and TRBJ2-2, with a weak D call TRBD1 (5 bases). Germline CDR1 and CDR2: SGHAT and FQNNGV. The CDR3 is 12 residues long. Trimming pared 11 bases from V and 2 bases from J, leaving 9 bases between. CDR3 sequence (DNA): TGTGCCGGTCAGGGAAACACCGGGGAGCTGTTTTTT. Amino acid sequence: CAGQGNTGELFF.

Regarding this clone: At one of its ends the junction is not consistent with the germline gene, which may arise from a read error. The chain joins TRBV6-1 to TRBJ2-1; the match to TRBD1 covers 8 bases. The CDR3 loop spans 15 amino acids. Germline V CDR1 and CDR2: MNHNS, SASEGT. The chain's CDR3 is CASRPDRGSHNEQFF. The DNA of the CDR3 is TGTGCCAGCAGACCCGACAGGGGCTCCCACAATGAGCAGTTCTTC.

J is TRBJ1-2 and V is TRBV4-1, with TRBD1 identical over 9 bases. The CDR3 loop spans 14 amino acids. Unmatched junction bases numbered 3, after V lost 4 bases and J lost 3 bases. From germline, CDR1 is MGHRA and CDR2 YSYEKL. Written as DNA, the CDR3 is TGCGCCAGCAGCCGGGGACAGGGAGACTATGGCTACACCTTC. Residues: CASSRGQGDYGYTF.

This clone was found once. The chain uses TRBV7-9 and TRBJ1-5, with D unclear. CDR1 is SEHNR, CDR2 FQNEAQ, per germline (reference sequence). This CDR3 comprises 14 residues. The V gene lost 5 bases and the J gene lost 5 bases, with 13 bases spanning the gap. The CDR3 region has the DNA TGTGCCAGCAGCCCGGACCTTCTATATCAGCCCCAGCATTTT. Translation gives CASSPDLLYQPQHF.

The rearrangement links TRBV2 to TRBJ2-2; unclear D gene. Germline CDR1 and CDR2: SNHLY and FYNNEI. V was trimmed by 6 bases and J by 5 bases, leaving 10 bases between them. The CDR3 sequence is 13 residues long. The CDR3 loop reads CASSRSTTGELFF. The CDR3 region has the DNA TGTGCCAGCAGCCGGAGTACAACCGGGGAGCTGTTTTTT.

This chain uses TRBV5-4 with TRBJ1-1; weak D call: TRBD1 (6 bases). There are 12 residues in the CDR3. Germline assignment: CDR1 SGHNT and CDR2 YYREEE (reference sequence). Trimming stripped 4 bases from V and 8 bases from J, with 12 bases between. CDR3 DNA: TGTGCCAGCAGCCGACCTGACAGGGAAGCTTTCTTT. Its translation is CASSRPDREAFF. Using reference TRBV5-4 and TRBJ1-1 for the parts outside the CDR3, the full variable domain is ETGVTQSPTHLIKTRGQQVTLRCSSQSGHNTVSWYQQALGQGPQFIFQYYREEENGRGNFPPRFSGLQFPNYSSELNVNALELDDSALYLCASSRPDREAFFGQGTRLTVV.

V is TRBV4-2 and J is TRBJ2-2; D gene unclear. The V and J ends lost 1 base and 2 bases respectively, with 8 bases between them. CDR1 LGHNA and CDR2 YNFKEQ come from the germline V gene. There are 15 residues in the CDR3. This chain's CDR3 is CASSQAVGNTGELFF. The CDR3 nucleotides read TGTGCCAGCAGCCAAGCCGTCGGAAACACCGGGGAGCTGTTTTTT.

CDR3 amino acids: CASSEPWGTLSMYF. The CDR3 DNA reads TGTGCCAGCAGTGAACCCTGGGGAACTTTATCAATGTATTTT. V and J are TRBV25-1 and TRBJ2-3, with D unresolved. This CDR3 has 14 residues. Germline V CDR1 and CDR2: MGHDK, SYGVNS. Trimming stripped 2 bases from V and 14 bases from J, with 20 bases between.

This clone has only a few counts. This sequence joins TRBV7-9 and TRBJ1-6; D unresolved. Looked up from germline, CDR1 is SEHNR and CDR2 is FQNEAQ (reference sequence). The V gene lost 2 bases and the J gene lost 5 bases, with 10 bases spanning the gap. This CDR3 is 15 amino acids long. The CDR3 loop is CASSLIRPDNSPLHF. The CDR3, as DNA: TGTGCCAGCAGCTTAATCAGGCCGGATAATTCACCCCTCCACTTT.

The genes are TRBV7-6 and TRBJ2-5; no definite D call. Trimming left V 5 bases short and J 5 bases short, with 3 bases between. The germline CDR1 and CDR2 sequences are SGHVS and FNYEAQ. The CDR3 contains 10 residues. In DNA, the CDR3 is TGTGCCAGCAGCGGGGAGACCCAGTACTTC. Its translation: CASSGETQYF.

This chain connects TRBV11-2 to TRBJ2-4; 12 bases line up with TRBD2. Per the germline V gene, CDR1 is SGHAT and CDR2 is FQNNGV. The CDR3 loop spans 15 amino acids. The J segment lost 7 bases and the V segment lost 4 bases, leaving 5 bases of the junction unmatched. CDR3 sequence (DNA): TGTGCCAGCAGCTCGACTAGCGGGAGCCGGAACATTCAGTACTTC. It yields the protein CASSSTSGSRNIQYF.

This clone was detected once. J is TRBJ2-7 and V is TRBV30; TRBD2 matches at 7 bases. J gave up 7 bases and V 2 bases, and 11 bases lay outside the gene matches. Germline CDR1 reads GTSNPN; CDR2 reads SVGIG (reference sequence). The CDR3 contains 14 residues. As DNA, the CDR3 is TGTGCCTGGAGTTGGGGGAGGGCCGATGGGGAGCAGTACTTC. It is translated as CAWSWGRADGEQYF.

The chain employs TRBV7-9 and TRBJ1-2, with D unresolved. This CDR3 contains 14 residues. From germline, CDR1 is SEHNR and CDR2 FQNEAQ (reference sequence). Trimming took off 5 bases at V and 9 bases at J, with 19 bases between the two ends. The CDR3 coding sequence is TGTGCCAGCAGCGCCCGGAGCGGCCGAGGAAGCTACACCTTC. This codes for CASSARSGRGSYTF.